This T cell receptor beta chain emerged from a study of pediatric ulcerative colitis. Method: immunoSEQ multiplex PCR; TCRdb's copy keeps in-frame clones and lacks some. The sample comprises more than 50,000 clones, 75% to 85% of which are singletons, and 5.2% rests with the top ten. V lost 2 bases and J lost 1, with 10 bases in between. Germline V gene sequence: CDR1 SGHDT, CDR2 YYEEEE. This CDR3 is built from 14 residues. This TCR came from a boy between 10 and 17 years old with moderate ulcerative colitis. The chain is built from TRBV5-6 and TRBJ2-7; D uncertain. Sequenced sample: blood. This CDR3 is CASSFGQKSYEQYF. CDR3 DNA: TGTGCCAGCAGCTTCGGCCAGAAGTCCTACGAGCAGTACTTC.